These T cell receptor beta chains were read from a single sample in a study of tissue T cells after allogeneic stem cell transplantation. Profiling relied on immunoSEQ multiplex PCR, and the TCRdb table lists in-frame clones only, not all of them. This sample has 9,500 to 15,000 clones; 70% occur once, and the top ten carry 14%. Specimen: tissue from the right colon, collected at autopsy. These receptors came from a woman aged 18 to 49 with breast cancer. Both conserved end residues are part of each CDR3. Fields, in order: CDR3 length, clone size, D gene, V gene, J gene, CDR3 DNA, CDR3 protein. A D gene is named only where the DNA matches it firmly. Clone size, where shown, is once, few, many, or a class for clones that have expanded.

length: 16
size: -
D: -
V: TRBV7-3
J: TRBJ1-2
DNA: TGTGCCAGCAGCTTACAGGACAAGGCCGAATATAATGGCTACACCTTC
CDR3: CASSLQDKAEYNGYTF

length: 13
size: -
D: -
V: TRBV13
J: TRBJ1-1
DNA: TGTGCCAGCAGTGTCGATAGGGACACTGAAGCTTTCTTT
CDR3: CASSVDRDTEAFF

length: 13
size: -
D: -
V: TRBV5-1
J: TRBJ1-1
DNA: TGCGCCAGCAGCTTGTTTGAGGGCACTGAAGCTTTCTTT
CDR3: CASSLFEGTEAFF

length: 13
size: -
D: -
V: TRBV7-9
J: TRBJ2-1
DNA: TGTGCCAGCAGCTTTGGGACTTACAATGAGCAGTTCTTC
CDR3: CASSFGTYNEQFF

length: 13
size: -
D: TRBD1
V: TRBV24-1
J: TRBJ1-2
DNA: TGTGCCACCAGTCCGACAGGGAACTATGGCTACACCTTC
CDR3: CATSPTGNYGYTF

length: 13
size: few
D: -
V: TRBV7-3
J: TRBJ2-5
DNA: TGTGCCAGCAGCCCGACGCCCCAAGAGACCCAGTACTTC
CDR3: CASSPTPQETQYF

length: 12
size: few
D: -
V: TRBV7-2
J: TRBJ1-2
DNA: TGTGCCAGCAGCATACAGGGTTATGGCTACACCTTC
CDR3: CASSIQGYGYTF

length: 14
size: few
D: TRBD2
V: TRBV6-2/TRBV6-3
J: TRBJ2-7
DNA: TGTGCCAGCAGCACAAGCGGGGAGGTCCACGAGCAGTACTTC
CDR3: CASSTSGEVHEQYF

length: 15
size: -
D: -
V: TRBV27
J: TRBJ1-6
DNA: TGTGCCAGCAGTTTACGGCTAAGTAGGAATTCACCCCTCCACTTT
CDR3: CASSLRLSRNSPLHF

length: 16
size: few
D: -
V: TRBV6-6
J: TRBJ1-1
DNA: TGTGCCAGCAGCACGACGGACAGACGGCTGGGCACTGAAGCTTTCTTT
CDR3: CASSTTDRRLGTEAFF

length: 14
size: -
D: -
V: TRBV6-1
J: TRBJ1-1
DNA: TGTGCCAGCAGTGAATCCGGGTTGGACACTGAAGCTTTCTTT
CDR3: CASSESGLDTEAFF

length: 14
size: -
D: TRBD1
V: TRBV9
J: TRBJ1-2
DNA: TGTGCCAGCAGCGAGAGGACAGGGGCCTATGGCTACACCTTC
CDR3: CASSERTGAYGYTF

length: 13
size: -
D: TRBD2
V: TRBV18
J: TRBJ2-5
DNA: TGTGCCAGCTCACCCCGGGAGGGAGAGACCCAGTACTTC
CDR3: CASSPREGETQYF

length: 17
size: -
D: TRBD2
V: TRBV24-1
J: TRBJ2-3
DNA: TGTGCCACCAGTGACCTGGGACTAGCGGGAGCCCAAGATACGCAGTATTTT
CDR3: CATSDLGLAGAQDTQYF

length: 16
size: few
D: TRBD1
V: TRBV4-3
J: TRBJ2-3
DNA: TGCGCCAGCAGCCAGACTACACAGGGGGGCACAGATACGCAGTATTTT
CDR3: CASSQTTQGGTDTQYF

length: 14
size: few
D: -
V: TRBV30
J: TRBJ2-5
DNA: TGTGCCTGGAGTGTACGATCGGGCTCAGAGACCCAGTACTTC
CDR3: CAWSVRSGSETQYF

length: 18
size: -
D: TRBD2
V: TRBV5-6
J: TRBJ2-5
DNA: TGTGCCAGCAGCTTGTTAATCTTGGGACTAGCGGACCAAGAGACCCAGTACTTC
CDR3: CASSLLILGLADQETQYF

length: 15
size: -
D: -
V: TRBV6-4
J: TRBJ2-3
DNA: TGTGCCAGCAGTGACGGGACGGCCGACACAGATACGCAGTATTTT
CDR3: CASSDGTADTDTQYF

length: 13
size: -
D: -
V: TRBV19
J: TRBJ2-3
DNA: TGTGCCAGTGGGGTGGGGGGCACAGATACGCAGTATTTT
CDR3: CASGVGGTDTQYF

length: 17
size: -
D: TRBD2
V: TRBV4-1
J: TRBJ2-3
DNA: TGCGCCAGCAGCCAATTAAAGGGAGGGCCGGAAGCCGATACGCAGTATTTT
CDR3: CASSQLKGGPEADTQYF

length: 14
size: -
D: -
V: TRBV6-4
J: TRBJ1-6
DNA: TGTGCCAGCAGTGTGGGGCTCTATAATTCACCCCTCCACTTT
CDR3: CASSVGLYNSPLHF

length: 13
size: -
D: -
V: TRBV3-1/TRBV3-2
J: TRBJ2-3
DNA: TGTGCCAGCAGCCAAGGGTCGGCAGATACGCAGTATTTT
CDR3: CASSQGSADTQYF

length: 13
size: few
D: -
V: TRBV3-1/TRBV3-2
J: TRBJ1-5
DNA: TGTGCCAGCAGCCAAGATATGGGGCAGCCCCAGCATTTT
CDR3: CASSQDMGQPQHF

length: 11
size: -
D: -
V: TRBV3-1/TRBV3-2
J: TRBJ2-1
DNA: TGTGCCAGCCAAACATCCGATGAGCAGTTCTTC
CDR3: CASQTSDEQFF

length: 17
size: -
D: TRBD2
V: TRBV2
J: TRBJ2-7
DNA: TGTGCCACACAGTTAGGCGTCACTAGCGGGATAGGTCACGAGCAGTACTTC
CDR3: CATQLGVTSGIGHEQYF

length: 15
size: few
D: TRBD1
V: TRBV27
J: TRBJ2-7
DNA: TGTGCCAGCAGCGTTGCGGGACAGGGTCACTACGAGCAGTACTTC
CDR3: CASSVAGQGHYEQYF

length: 16
size: -
D: -
V: TRBV2
J: TRBJ1-1
DNA: TGTGCCAGCAGACGGAGGGAGGAGGGGATGAACACTGAAGCTTTCTTT
CDR3: CASRRREEGMNTEAFF

length: 12
size: -
D: -
V: TRBV9
J: TRBJ2-7
DNA: TGTGCCAGCAGCTGGGACGGCTACGAGCAGTACTTC
CDR3: CASSWDGYEQYF

length: 15
size: few
D: -
V: TRBV18
J: TRBJ1-1
DNA: TGTGCCAGCTCCGGGTTGAGGGTCGGGAACACTGAAGCTTTCTTT
CDR3: CASSGLRVGNTEAFF

length: 15
size: -
D: TRBD2
V: TRBV27
J: TRBJ2-1
DNA: TGTGCCAGCAGCCGGAGGAGCGGGGAACTGGGTGAGCAGTTCTTC
CDR3: CASSRRSGELGEQFF

length: 14
size: once
D: -
V: TRBV5-5
J: TRBJ2-5
DNA: TGTGCCAGCAGCTTGTGGCAGAACCAAGAGACCCAGTACTTC
CDR3: CASSLWQNQETQYF

length: 17
size: -
D: TRBD1
V: TRBV4-3
J: TRBJ2-6
DNA: TGCGCCAGCAGCCAGGGACAGGAATTCACTGGGGCCAACGTCCTGACTTTC
CDR3: CASSQGQEFTGANVLTF

length: 16
size: -
D: TRBD1
V: TRBV7-7
J: TRBJ2-5
DNA: TGTGCTAGCAGCTTAACAAGGGACAGCGGCCGAGAGACCCAGTACTTC
CDR3: CASSLTRDSGRETQYF